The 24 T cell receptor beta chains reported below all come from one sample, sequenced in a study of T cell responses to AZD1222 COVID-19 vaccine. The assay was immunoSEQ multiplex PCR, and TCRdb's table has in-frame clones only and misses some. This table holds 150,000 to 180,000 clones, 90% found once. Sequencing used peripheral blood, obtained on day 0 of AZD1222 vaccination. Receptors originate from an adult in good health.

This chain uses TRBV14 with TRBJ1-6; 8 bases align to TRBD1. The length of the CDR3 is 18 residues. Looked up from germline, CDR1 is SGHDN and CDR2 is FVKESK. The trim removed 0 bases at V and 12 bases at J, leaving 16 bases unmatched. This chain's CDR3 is CASSQDHRGTGFGVPLHF. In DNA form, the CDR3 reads TGTGCCAGCAGCCAAGATCATAGAGGGACAGGATTCGGAGTACCCCTCCACTTT.

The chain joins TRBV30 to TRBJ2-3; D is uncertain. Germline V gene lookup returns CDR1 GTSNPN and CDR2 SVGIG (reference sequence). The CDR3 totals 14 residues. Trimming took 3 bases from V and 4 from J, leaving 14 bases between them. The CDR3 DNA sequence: TGTGCCTGGAGAGAGTGGGGTCGGGCAGATACGCAGTATTTT. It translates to CAWREWGRADTQYF.

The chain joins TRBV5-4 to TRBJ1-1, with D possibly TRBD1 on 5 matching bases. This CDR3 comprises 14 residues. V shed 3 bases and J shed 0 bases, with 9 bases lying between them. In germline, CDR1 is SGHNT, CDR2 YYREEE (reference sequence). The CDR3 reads CASSSTDMNTEAFF. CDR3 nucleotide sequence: TGTGCCAGCAGCTCGACAGATATGAACACTGAAGCTTTCTTT.

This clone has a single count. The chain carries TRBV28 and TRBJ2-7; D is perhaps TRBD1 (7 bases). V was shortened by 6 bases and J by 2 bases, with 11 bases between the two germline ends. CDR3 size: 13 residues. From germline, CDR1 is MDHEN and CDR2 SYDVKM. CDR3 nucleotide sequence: TGTGCCAGCAGCCCAGGGGGGCCCTACGAGCAGTACTTC. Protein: CASSPGGPYEQYF.

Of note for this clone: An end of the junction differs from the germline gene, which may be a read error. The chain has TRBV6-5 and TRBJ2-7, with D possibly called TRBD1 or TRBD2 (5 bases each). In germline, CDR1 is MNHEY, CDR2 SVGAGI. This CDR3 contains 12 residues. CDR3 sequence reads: CASSQTGRGEDF. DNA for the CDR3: TGTGCCAGCAGCCAAACGGGAAGGGGAGAAGACTTC.

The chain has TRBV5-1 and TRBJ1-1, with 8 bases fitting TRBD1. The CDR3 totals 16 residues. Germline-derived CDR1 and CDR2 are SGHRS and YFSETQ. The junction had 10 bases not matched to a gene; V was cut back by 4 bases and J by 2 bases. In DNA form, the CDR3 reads TGCGCCAGCAGCCTCCGGGACAGGAGTTTTAACACTGAAGCTTTCTTT. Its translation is CASSLRDRSFNTEAFF.

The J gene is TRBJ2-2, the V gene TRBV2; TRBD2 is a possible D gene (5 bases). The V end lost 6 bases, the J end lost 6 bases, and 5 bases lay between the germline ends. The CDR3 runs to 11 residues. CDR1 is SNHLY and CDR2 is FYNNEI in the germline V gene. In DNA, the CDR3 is TGTGCCAGCAGGCGGGCCGGGGAGCTGTTTTTT. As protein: CASRRAGELFF.

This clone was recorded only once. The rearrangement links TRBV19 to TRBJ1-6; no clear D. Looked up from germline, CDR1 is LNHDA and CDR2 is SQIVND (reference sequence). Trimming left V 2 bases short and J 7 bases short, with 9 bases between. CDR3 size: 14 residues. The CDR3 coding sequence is TGTGCCAGTAGTATACCGGGGTTGAATTCACCCCTCCACTTT. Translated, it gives CASSIPGLNSPLHF.

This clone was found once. The CDR3 nucleotides read TGTGCCAGTAGTATATGGTACCAAGAGACCCAGTACTTC. This codes for CASSIWYQETQYF. The J gene is TRBJ2-5, the V gene TRBV19; no reliable D call. This CDR3 contains 13 residues. CDR1 is LNHDA, CDR2 SQIVND, per germline (reference sequence). Trimming cost V 2 bases and J 0 bases, with 4 bases left between them.

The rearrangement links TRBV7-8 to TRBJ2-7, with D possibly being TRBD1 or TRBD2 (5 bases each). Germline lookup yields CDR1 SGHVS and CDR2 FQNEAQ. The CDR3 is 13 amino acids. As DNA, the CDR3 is TGTGTCCGAACCGGGACGGTCTCCTACGAGCAGTACTTC. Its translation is CVRTGTVSYEQYF.

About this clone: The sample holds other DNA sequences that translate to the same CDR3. The DNA of the CDR3 is TGTGCCAGCAGCGTAGGAGGAACAGATACGCAGTATTTT. Its translation is CASSVGGTDTQYF. The J gene is TRBJ2-3, the V gene TRBV9; the D is unclear. This CDR3 region has 13 residues. Trimming took 0 bases from V and 3 from J, leaving 5 bases between them. Germline values: CDR1 SGDLS, CDR2 YYNGEE.

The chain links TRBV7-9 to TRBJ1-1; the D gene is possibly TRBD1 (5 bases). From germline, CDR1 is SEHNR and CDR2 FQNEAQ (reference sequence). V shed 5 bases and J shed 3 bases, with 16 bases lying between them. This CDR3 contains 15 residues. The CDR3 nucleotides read TGTGCCAGCAGCCCCGGGTGGGGGATATACACTGAAGCTTTCTTT. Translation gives CASSPGWGIYTEAFF.

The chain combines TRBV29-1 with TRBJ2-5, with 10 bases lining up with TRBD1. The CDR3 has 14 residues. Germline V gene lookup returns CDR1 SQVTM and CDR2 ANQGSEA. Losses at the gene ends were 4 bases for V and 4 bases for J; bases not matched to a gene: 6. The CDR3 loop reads CSVAGQGGRETQYF. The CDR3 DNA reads TGCAGCGTTGCTGGACAGGGGGGCCGAGAGACCCAGTACTTC.

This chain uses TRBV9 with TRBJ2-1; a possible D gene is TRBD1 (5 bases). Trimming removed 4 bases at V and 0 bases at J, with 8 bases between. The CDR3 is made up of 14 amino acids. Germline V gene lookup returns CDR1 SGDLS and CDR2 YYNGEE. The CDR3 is CASSNRSSYNEQFF. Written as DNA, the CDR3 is TGTGCCAGCAGCAACAGGAGCTCCTACAATGAGCAGTTCTTC. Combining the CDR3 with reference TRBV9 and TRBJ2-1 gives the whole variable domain DSGVTQTPKHLITATGQRVTLRCSPRSGDLSVYWYQQSLDQGLQFLIQYYNGEERAKGNILERFSAQQFPDLHSELNLSSLELGDSALYFCASSNRSSYNEQFFGPGTRLTVL.

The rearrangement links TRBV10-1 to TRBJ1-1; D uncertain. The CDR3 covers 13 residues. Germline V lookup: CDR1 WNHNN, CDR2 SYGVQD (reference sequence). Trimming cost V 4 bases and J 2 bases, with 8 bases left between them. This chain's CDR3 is CASSVGGNTEAFF. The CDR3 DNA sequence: TGCGCCAGCAGTGTAGGAGGAAACACTGAAGCTTTCTTT.

The CDR3 protein is CASSYSPGALGGYTF. In DNA form, the CDR3 reads TGTGCCAGCAGTTACTCGCCGGGCGCTCTAGGAGGCTACACCTTC. The V and J genes are TRBV6-5 and TRBJ1-2; no firm D call. Trimming shortened V by 0 bases and J by 8 bases, and 16 bases separated the two germline ends. Germline CDR1 and CDR2: MNHEY and SVGAGI. The CDR3 runs to 15 residues.

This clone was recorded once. As DNA, the CDR3 is TGTGCCAGCAACACGGGACGATCCCAGAATAAGCCGTTCTTC. Translating gives CASNTGRSQNKPFF. The genes are TRBV28 and TRBJ2-1, with D perhaps matching TRBD1 or TRBD2 (5 bases each). The CDR3 has 14 amino acids. The germline V and J ends were trimmed by 7 bases and 15 bases, with 25 bases remaining between them. CDR1 MDHEN and CDR2 SYDVKM come from the germline V gene. Filled out from reference TRBV28 and TRBJ2-1, the complete variable domain reads DVKVTQSSRYLVKRTGEKVFLECVQDMDHENMFWYRQDPGLGLRLIYFSYDVKMKEKGDIPEGYSVSREKKERFSLILESASTNQTSMYLCASNTGRSQNKPFFGPGTRLTVL.

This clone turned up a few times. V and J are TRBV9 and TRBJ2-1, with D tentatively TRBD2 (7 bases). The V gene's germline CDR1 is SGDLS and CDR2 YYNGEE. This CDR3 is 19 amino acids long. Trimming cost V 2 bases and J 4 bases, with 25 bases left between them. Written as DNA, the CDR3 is TGTGCCAGCAGCGTGCACACCCTCTCACGGGGGGCCTCTTACAATGAGCAGTTCTTC. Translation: CASSVHTLSRGASYNEQFF.

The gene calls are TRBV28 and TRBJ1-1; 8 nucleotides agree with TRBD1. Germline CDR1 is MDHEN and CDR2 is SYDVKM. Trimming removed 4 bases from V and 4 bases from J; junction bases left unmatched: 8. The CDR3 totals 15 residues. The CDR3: CASSSPGQGSTEAFF. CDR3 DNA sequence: TGTGCCAGCAGTTCTCCCGGACAGGGCTCCACTGAAGCTTTCTTT.

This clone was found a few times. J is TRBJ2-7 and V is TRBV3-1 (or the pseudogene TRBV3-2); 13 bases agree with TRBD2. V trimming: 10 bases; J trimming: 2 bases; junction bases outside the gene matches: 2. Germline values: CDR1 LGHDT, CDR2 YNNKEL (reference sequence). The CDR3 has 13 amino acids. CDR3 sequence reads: CATGTSGAYEQYF. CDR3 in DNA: TGTGCCACCGGGACTAGCGGGGCCTACGAGCAGTACTTC.

The CDR3 here is CASSQTRIYEQYF. The CDR3 bases are TGTGCCAGCAGCCAAACCCGCATCTACGAGCAGTACTTC. V and J are TRBV3-1 (or the pseudogene TRBV3-2) and TRBJ2-7; D gene ambiguous. CDR3 length equals 13 residues. CDR1 and CDR2 from the germline V gene are LGHDT and YNNKEL (reference sequence). Trimming pared 2 bases from V and 3 bases from J, leaving 8 bases between.

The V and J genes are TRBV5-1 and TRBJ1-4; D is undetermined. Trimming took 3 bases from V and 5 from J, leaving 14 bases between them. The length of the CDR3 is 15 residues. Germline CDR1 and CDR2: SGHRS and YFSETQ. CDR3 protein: CASSSLSWPNEKLFF. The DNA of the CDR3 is TGCGCCAGCAGCTCCCTGAGTTGGCCCAATGAAAAACTGTTTTTT.

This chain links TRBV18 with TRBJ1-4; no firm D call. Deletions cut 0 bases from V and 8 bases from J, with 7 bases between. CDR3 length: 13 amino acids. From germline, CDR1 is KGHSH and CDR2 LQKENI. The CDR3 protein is CASSPPWAEKLFF. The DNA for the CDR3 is TGTGCCAGCTCACCACCCTGGGCCGAAAAACTGTTTTTT.

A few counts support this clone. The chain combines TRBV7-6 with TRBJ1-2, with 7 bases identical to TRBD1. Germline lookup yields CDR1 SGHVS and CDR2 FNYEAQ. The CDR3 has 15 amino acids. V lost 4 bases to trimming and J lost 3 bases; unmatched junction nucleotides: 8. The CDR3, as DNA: TGTGCCAGCAGCTACCTAGACAGGGCCGACTATGGCTACACCTTC. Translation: CASSYLDRADYGYTF.